The T cell receptor (beta chain) under discussion was sequenced for a study of technical replicates of blood from several donors (dated by TCRdb to 2016 to 2017). A word on this clone: Its binding antigen is unknown. It has no much larger one-base neighbor in the sample; base qualities were not kept.

Libraries were built with the immunoSEQ multiplex PCR assay. Held by TCRdb, this immuneACCESS table contains in-frame sequences only and omits some clones. Under half of the omission traces to an unresolved V gene where checked; the cause of the rest is unknown. The table for this sample lists around 79,000 clones; over 90% of them were counted only once. The ten largest clones take up around 0.37% of the sample. The sequence was collected from a human donor in good health. Sequencing was carried out using T cells isolated from PBMCs.

The nucleotide sequence is given as TGTGCCAGCAGCTTGCCAACAGGGGGCTACGAGCAGTACTTC. It translates to CASSLPTGGYEQYF. This chain joins TRBV5-6 to TRBJ2-7; 8 central bases correspond to TRBD1. For this chain, trimming is 1 base at the V end and 3 bases at the J end, and the number of junction bases without a gene match is 3. Spanning cysteine to phenylalanine, the CDR3 consists of 14 amino acids. Only CDR3 DNA is held: 42 bases, read in frame from base 1. According to the germline V gene, CDR1 reads SGHDT and CDR2 reads YYEEEE. The CDR3, completed at both ends by the reference TRBV5-6 and TRBJ2-7 genes, gives the full variable domain DAGVTQSPTHLIKTRGQQVTLRCSPKSGHDTVSWYQQALGQGPQFIFQYYEEEERQRGNFPDRFSGHQFPNYSSELNVNALLLGDSALYLCASSLPTGGYEQYFGPGTRLTVT.